This passage covers 31 T cell receptor beta chains from one sample sequenced in a study of Tregs in tolerant kidney transplant recipients. The nonmyeloablative bone marrow transplants came from related graft donors, with transient mixed chimerism. Libraries were prepared by immunoSEQ multiplex PCR; TCRdb keeps only in-frame clonotypes and omits some of them. The specimen's table records approximately 24,000 clones. This sample comprised CD4+ T cells from blood (PBMCs), obtained 6 months after the transplant. Receptor source: a human patient who received a combined kidney and bone marrow transplant. Among the T cells, some may be from the graft donor.

By frequency, this clone is medium-sized. Read data end 3 residues before the CDR3 end; the end is taken from the germline J gene. The chain links TRBV18 to TRBJ2-3; perhaps TRBD2 as D (5 bases). Germline V lookup: CDR1 KGHSH, CDR2 LQKENI. The CDR3 extends over 15 amino acids. V gave up 3 bases and J gave up 0 bases, with 10 bases separating them. The CDR3 here is CASSPVGGSTDTQYF. The part of the CDR3 DNA that was read is TGTGCCAGCTCACCTGTGGGCGGGAGCACAGATACG.

In regard to this clone: The read ends 3 residues shy of where the CDR3 ends; the end is completed using the germline J gene. V is TRBV20-1 and J is TRBJ1-2, with a weak D call TRBD1 (5 bases). Germline values: CDR1 DFQATT, CDR2 SNEGSKA (reference sequence). The CDR3 contains 10 residues. The sequenced CDR3 bases are TGCGCCGCTCCGACAGTAGGC. It encodes CAAPTVG. The full CDR3 reads CAAPTVGYTF.

Concerning this clone: The read ends 3 residues early relative to the CDR3; the germline J gene fills the gap. The chain carries TRBV20-1 and TRBJ1-2; D perhaps matches TRBD1 (6 bases). Trimming cost V 6 bases and J 5 bases, with 16 bases left between them. Germline V gene data show CDR1 as DFQATT and CDR2 as SNEGSKA (reference sequence). The CDR3 runs 13 residues. CDR3 bases read: TGCAGTGCAAAGCCCTACAGGGATTATGGC. Its protein product is CSAKPYRDYG. The full-length CDR3 reads as CSAKPYRDYGYTF.

Remarks on this clone: Read sequence stops 3 residues before the CDR3 end, and the germline J gene provides the missing end. The V call is TRBV28, the J call TRBJ2-1; D ambiguous. The CDR3 loop spans 11 amino acids. V dropped 5 bases and J dropped 9 bases, with 8 bases sitting between them. From germline, CDR1 is MDHEN and CDR2 SYDVKM. CDR3 residues: CASSPQFEQFF. The covered CDR3 bases are TGTGCCAGCAGTCCTCAGTTTGAG. Complete variable domain (other parts from reference TRBV28 and TRBJ2-1): DVKVTQSSRYLVKRTGEKVFLECVQDMDHENMFWYRQDPGLGLRLIYFSYDVKMKEKGDIPEGYSVSREKKERFSLILESASTNQTSMYLCASSPQFEQFFGPGTRLTVL.

As for this clone: The CDR3 end lies 3 residues beyond the end of the read and is filled in from the germline J gene. The gene calls are TRBV6-2 or TRBV6-3 and TRBJ2-2, with D possibly being TRBD2 (5 bases). V was cut by 6 bases and J by 5 bases, with 10 bases left in between. This CDR3 is 13 amino acids long. Per the germline V gene, CDR1 is MNHEY and CDR2 is SVGEGT. The CDR3 region is CASSQTRTGELFF. The CDR3 DNA, read in part, is TGTGCCAGCAGCCAAACTAGAACCGGGGAG.

The CDR3 sequence is CASSTTAYEQYF. The DNA read from the CDR3 is TGCGCCAGCAGTACGACAGCCTACGAG. The chain uses TRBV10-2 and TRBJ2-7, with D tentatively TRBD1 (5 bases). Read data end 3 residues before the CDR3 end; the end is taken from the germline J gene. The CDR3 consists of 12 residues. The germline gives CDR1 WSHSY, CDR2 SAAADI. Trimming shortened V by 5 bases and J by 2 bases, and 7 bases separated the two germline ends.

About this clone: With the read ending 3 residues before the CDR3 end, the germline J gene is used to fill in that end. The chain carries TRBV11-3 and TRBJ2-1; maybe TRBD1 (6 bases). The germline CDR1 and CDR2 sequences are SGHNT and YENEEA. CDR3 length equals 15 residues. Trimming took 1 base from V and 9 from J, leaving 16 bases between them. The DNA read from the CDR3 is TGTGCCAGCAGCTTAGGACAGGTCGTCCTCGGTGAG. Protein sequence: CASSLGQVVLGE. The whole CDR3 region reads CASSLGQVVLGEQFF.

Turning to this clone: The CDR3 is cut off 3 residues early in the read; its end comes from the germline J gene. V is TRBV18 and J is TRBJ2-1; 15 positions match TRBD2. The V gene end was trimmed by 4 bases and the J gene end by 6 bases; junction bases not matched to a gene: 4. The CDR3 has 16 residues. Germline values: CDR1 KGHSH, CDR2 LQKENI. CDR3 DNA (partial): TGTGCCAGCTCACGGACTAGCGGGAGGGTCGTCAATGAG. Encoded protein: CASSRTSGRVVNE. The full CDR3 protein is CASSRTSGRVVNEQFF.

Worth noting for this clone: The read gets to within 3 residues of the CDR3 end, and the germline J gene fills in the rest. The J gene is TRBJ1-6, the V gene TRBV5-1; 8 bases match TRBD1. There are 16 residues in the CDR3. The V gene's germline CDR1 is SGHRS and CDR2 YFSETQ. The junction had 4 bases not matched to a gene; V was cut back by 4 bases and J by 1 base. The sequenced CDR3 bases are TGCGCCAGCAGCGGACAGGGCGGGTCCTATAATTCACCC. This encodes CASSGQGGSYNSP. The entire CDR3 protein is CASSGQGGSYNSPLHF.

Remarks on this clone: The read is 3 residues too short to cover the CDR3 end, so that end is filled in from the germline J gene. The chain has TRBV2 and TRBJ1-1, with D maybe TRBD1 (5 bases). V lost 8 bases and J lost 3, with 22 bases in between. Germline assignment: CDR1 SNHLY and CDR2 FYNNEI. The CDR3 length is 16 residues. The sequenced CDR3 bases are TGTGCCAGCGAAACGCCGGGACTCCTCTGGCACACTGAA. Translation gives CASETPGLLWHTE. The full CDR3 protein is CASETPGLLWHTEAFF.

About this clone: The missing CDR3 end, 3 residues past where the read stops, is filled in from the germline J gene. The chain has TRBV7-9 and TRBJ2-7; 7 nucleotides agree with TRBD2. The germline CDR1 and CDR2 sequences are SEHNR and FQNEAQ (reference sequence). CDR3 size: 15 residues. V was clipped by 0 bases and J by 6 bases; unmatched bases: 8. The CDR3: CASSLAWRGGPEQYF. CDR3 DNA (partial): TGTGCCAGCAGCTTAGCGTGGAGGGGAGGGCCCGAG.

A remark on this clone: The read ends 3 residues before the CDR3 terminus; that terminus is restored from the germline J gene. The chain recombines TRBV5-1 with TRBJ2-1; 7 bases match TRBD2. Trimming removed 0 bases from V and 7 bases from J; junction bases left unmatched: 7. The CDR3 spans 15 residues. CDR1 is SGHRS and CDR2 is YFSETQ in the germline V gene. Partial CDR3 DNA: TGCGCCAGCAGCTTGGGCTCTAGCGGAACAAATGAG. Its translation: CASSLGSSGTNE. The CDR3 in full is CASSLGSSGTNEQFF.

Turning to this clone: The CDR3 end lies 3 residues beyond the end of the read and is filled in from the germline J gene. The V and J genes are TRBV14 and TRBJ2-6, with D uncertain. V shed 4 bases and J shed 0 bases, with 7 bases lying between them. Germline assignment: CDR1 SGHDN and CDR2 FVKESK. CDR3 length equals 15 residues. The CDR3 protein is CASSRSISGANVLTF. CDR3 bases read: TGTGCCAGCAGCCGCTCTATCTCTGGGGCCAACGTC.

A word on this clone: The sequenced fragment ends 3 residues before the CDR3 boundary, so the rest is inferred from the germline J gene. The J gene is TRBJ1-1, the V gene TRBV2; 10 bases are a match to TRBD1. The J segment lost 7 bases and the V segment lost 4 bases, leaving 9 bases of the junction unmatched. Germline V gene data show CDR1 as SNHLY and CDR2 as FYNNEI. The CDR3 sequence is 15 residues long. The covered CDR3 bases are TGTGCCAGCAGTGCGGGACAGGGGTTTAGGGGTGAA. It codes for CASSAGQGFRGE. In full, the CDR3 is CASSAGQGFRGEAFF.

Turning to this clone: Read coverage stops 3 residues before the CDR3 terminus; the germline J gene supplies the remainder. V and J are TRBV4-2 and TRBJ2-7, with 10 bases matching TRBD2. The germline gives CDR1 LGHNA, CDR2 YNFKEQ. This CDR3 is 17 amino acids long. The V gene end was trimmed by 4 bases and the J gene end by 3 bases; junction bases not matched to a gene: 12. CDR3 residues: CASSPRLAGDSFYEQYF. Incomplete CDR3 DNA: TGTGCCAGCAGCCCCCGACTAGCGGGCGATTCATTCTACGAG.

Comment on this clone: The read terminates 3 residues ahead of where the CDR3 ends, so the germline J gene completes it. The V and J genes are TRBV2 and TRBJ2-5; TRBD2 matches 11 bases. The CDR3 length is 15 residues. CDR1 SNHLY and CDR2 FYNNEI come from the germline V gene. V shed 3 bases, J shed 5 bases, and the junction held 5 bases outside the gene matches. The CDR3 is CASSEDSGREETQYF. The sequenced part of the CDR3 DNA is TGTGCCAGCAGTGAGGATAGCGGGAGGGAGGAGACC.

CDR3 amino acids: CASSPGLAPRGEQFF. The sequenced CDR3 bases are TGTGCCAGCAGCCCAGGACTAGCCCCAAGGGGTGAG. The J gene is TRBJ2-1, the V gene TRBV7-6, with 8 bases fitting TRBD2. The DNA ends 3 residues before the CDR3 does, and the rest of the CDR3 is filled in from the germline J gene. The germline V gene has CDR1 SGHVS and CDR2 FNYEAQ. The CDR3 totals 15 residues. V lost 5 bases and J lost 9; bases outside the gene matches: 12.

Turning to this clone: The read comes to an end 3 residues before the CDR3 does, leaving the germline J gene to fill in the end. The rearrangement uses TRBV7-9 and TRBJ2-7; 9 bases agree with TRBD1. This CDR3 comprises 15 residues. V was pared by 5 bases and J by 2 bases, with 7 bases of the junction left unmatched. The V gene's germline CDR1 is SEHNR and CDR2 FQNEAQ (reference sequence). CDR3 bases read: TGTGCCAGCAGCCTACAGGGGGCTTCTACCTACGAG. The encoded protein is CASSLQGASTYE. The whole CDR3 protein is CASSLQGASTYEQYF.

Concerning this clone itself: Read sequence stops 3 residues before the CDR3 end, and the germline J gene provides the missing end. The rearrangement joins TRBV2 to TRBJ1-1; no clear D gene. The germline V gene encodes CDR1 SNHLY and CDR2 FYNNEI. V was pared by 4 bases and J by 4 bases, with 4 bases between. The CDR3 runs 11 residues. CDR3 amino acids: CASSGGTEAFF. CDR3 DNA, as far as it was read: TGTGCCAGCAGTGGAGGCACTGAA.

In the case of this clone: The CDR3 end falls 3 residues outside the read, so it is completed with the germline J gene. This chain links TRBV11-2 with TRBJ2-5, with TRBD1 identical over 7 bases. V trimming: 2 bases; J trimming: 4 bases; junction bases outside the gene matches: 4. In germline, CDR1 is SGHAT, CDR2 FQNNGV. The CDR3 is made up of 14 amino acids. Incomplete CDR3 DNA: TGTGCCAGCAGCTTAAAGGACAGGTCAGAGACC. Its protein product is CASSLKDRSET. The whole CDR3 reads CASSLKDRSETQYF.

As regards this clone: The sequence runs out 3 residues before the end of the CDR3; the remainder is reconstructed from the germline J gene. The rearrangement uses TRBV10-3 and TRBJ2-7; 7 bases agree with TRBD2. The CDR3 runs to 16 residues. The ends lost 2 bases at V and 2 bases at J; junction bases unmatched: 9. Germline V gives CDR1 ENHRY, CDR2 SYGVKD. The CDR3: CAISEPLPGLTYEQYF. CDR3 bases read: TGTGCCATCAGTGAGCCCCTTCCGGGACTAACCTACGAG.

Concerning this clone: With the read ending 3 residues before the CDR3 end, the germline J gene is used to fill in that end. The genes are TRBV2 and TRBJ1-1; possible D gene TRBD1, 5 bases. V lost 0 bases to trimming and J lost 1 base, with 12 bases between them. Germline CDR1 reads SNHLY; CDR2 reads FYNNEI. This CDR3 has 16 amino acids. The CDR3: CASSEALQGWNTEAFF. CDR3 bases read: TGTGCCAGCAGTGAAGCGCTTCAGGGCTGGAACACTGAA.

About this clone: The CDR3 end is not reached by the read, which stops 3 residues before it; the germline J gene fills it in. The chain joins TRBV10-2 to TRBJ1-1; D uncertain. This CDR3 spans 13 amino acids. Germline assignment: CDR1 WSHSY and CDR2 SAAADI. The germline V and J ends were trimmed by 2 bases and 2 bases, with 6 bases remaining between them. CDR3 bases read: TGCGCCAGCAGTGAGGTTAGAAACACTGAA. Amino acid sequence: CASSEVRNTE. The full CDR3 is CASSEVRNTEAFF.

Concerning this clone: The CDR3 goes on 3 residues after the read ends, and that part is filled in from the germline J gene. V gene TRBV19 combines with J gene TRBJ2-7, with D possibly being TRBD2 (5 bases). This CDR3 is 12 amino acids long. The V and J ends lost 6 bases and 6 bases respectively, with 12 bases between them. Germline V gene data show CDR1 as LNHDA and CDR2 as SQIVND (reference sequence). This CDR3 reads CASSGVLLEQYF. The sequenced CDR3 bases are TGTGCCAGTAGCGGGGTGTTGCTCGAG.

Worth noting for this clone: Read sequence stops 3 residues before the CDR3 end, and the germline J gene provides the missing end. The chain recombines TRBV2 with TRBJ2-7; D is possibly TRBD2 (5 bases). CDR1 is SNHLY, CDR2 FYNNEI, per germline. V lost 4 bases and J lost 3, with 13 bases in between. The CDR3 has 14 residues. Incomplete CDR3 DNA: TGTGCCAGCAGTGGGACTGGGCTGCACTACGAG. This translates into CASSGTGLHYE. The whole CDR3 reads CASSGTGLHYEQYF.

As concerns this clone: The read comes to an end 3 residues before the CDR3 does, leaving the germline J gene to fill in the end. V usage is TRBV5-1 and J usage is TRBJ1-4; 8 bases align to TRBD1. V was pared by 4 bases and J by 5 bases, with 1 base of the junction left unmatched. Germline V lookup: CDR1 SGHRS, CDR2 YFSETQ. This CDR3 is 13 amino acids long. The CDR3 reads CASSRDRNEKLFF. Incomplete CDR3 DNA: TGCGCCAGCAGCCGGGACAGGAATGAAAAA.

On this clone: The read halts 3 residues ahead of the CDR3 end, with the missing end drawn from the germline J gene. V gene TRBV29-1 combines with J gene TRBJ1-1, with a tentative D call TRBD1 (5 bases). In germline, CDR1 is SQVTM, CDR2 ANQGSEA. The CDR3 has 12 residues. V was pared by 6 bases and J by 4 bases, with 12 bases between. CDR3 sequence: CSVTRVVTEAFF. The sequenced part of the CDR3 DNA is TGCAGCGTGACCAGGGTCGTCACTGAA. Combining the CDR3 with reference TRBV29-1 and TRBJ1-1 gives the whole variable domain SAVISQKPSRDICQRGTSLTIQCQVDSQVTMMFWYRQQPGQSLTLIATANQGSEATYESGFVIDKFPISRPNLTFSTLTVSNMSPEDSSIYLCSVTRVVTEAFFGQGTRLTVV.

As regards this clone: The CDR3 is cut off 3 residues early in the read; its end comes from the germline J gene. The chain links TRBV5-1 to TRBJ1-6; D may be TRBD1 (6 bases). Germline CDR1 and CDR2: SGHRS and YFSETQ. This CDR3 has 15 residues. Trimming removed 4 bases from V and 7 bases from J, with 15 bases in between. CDR3 sequence: CASSVNRVWNSPLHF. CDR3 bases read: TGCGCCAGCAGCGTCAACAGGGTGTGGAATTCACCC.

Of note for this clone: The read gets to within 3 residues of the CDR3 end, and the germline J gene fills in the rest. This chain links TRBV7-7 with TRBJ2-3; 13 bases map to TRBD2. CDR3 length: 16 residues. Germline CDR1 and CDR2: SSHAT and FNYEAQ (reference sequence). V was clipped by 5 bases and J by 0 bases; unmatched bases: 2. The CDR3 bases that were read are TGTGCCAGCAGCCCGGGACTAGCGGGGAGCACAGATACG. This sequence encodes CASSPGLAGSTDT. The complete CDR3 sequence is CASSPGLAGSTDTQYF. Full variable domain (missing parts from reference TRBV7-7 and TRBJ2-3): GAGVSQSPRYKVTKRGQDVTLRCDPISSHATLYWYQQALGQGPEFLTYFNYEAQPDKSGLPSDRFSAERPEGSISTLTIQRTEQRDSAMYRCASSPGLAGSTDTQYFGPGTRLTVL.

As for this clone: The observed sequence ends 3 residues before the CDR3 terminus, with the missing tail filled in from the germline J gene. At the DNA level, this CDR3 is encoded by other sequences in the same sample as well. The V call is TRBV5-4, the J call TRBJ2-7, with 7 positions matching TRBD1. After removal of 2 bases from V and 2 bases from J, the junction contained 1 base not matched to a gene. Germline V gene sequence: CDR1 SGHNT, CDR2 YYREEE (reference sequence). The CDR3 spans 13 residues. The DNA read from the CDR3 is TGTGCCAGCAGCTTCGGACAGGCCTACGAG. This translates into CASSFGQAYE. The CDR3 in full is CASSFGQAYEQYF.

CDR3 sequence: CASSLARTPPYEQYF. The covered CDR3 bases are TGTGCCAGCAGCTTAGCACGGACACCGCCCTACGAG. The chain combines TRBV7-2 with TRBJ2-7, with a weak D call TRBD1 (5 bases). The read terminates 3 residues before the CDR3 end, so the remaining end is supplied by the germline J gene. V lost 0 bases and J lost 2, with 11 bases in between. This CDR3 is 15 amino acids long. Germline V gene sequence: CDR1 SGHTA, CDR2 FQGNSA.